Sequencing of this TCR beta chain was carried out in a study of T cell repertoires in cytomegalovirus infection. Trimming left V 3 bases short and J 8 bases short, with 8 bases between. CDR3 length equals 13 residues. Germline CDR1 MNHNY, CDR2 SVGAGI (reference sequence). TCRdb re-called the reads through MiXCR, storing one row per CDR3 protein. Here the sample spans a few hundred thousand distinct CDR3 sequences, roughly a third being singletons. This clonotype was seen many times. Its antigen is undetermined. The chain links TRBV6-6 to TRBJ1-6, with D hard to call. This sample comprised cultured PBMCs, obtained from culture after CMV antigen stimulation. This sequence originates from a human donor in good health (CMV status not recorded). Some clones in this sample may be carry-over from other donors' samples. CDR3 region: CASSYGGDSPLHF. The CDR3 DNA follows: TGTGCCAGCAGTTATGGCGGGGATTCACCCCTCCACTTT.